This T cell receptor (beta chain) was observed in a study of post-analysis software for immune sequencing data. Study in general: Relapsing-remitting, secondary progressive and progressive-relapsing forms of multiple sclerosis all featured among disease courses.

Comments on this clonotype: Its antigen is undetermined.

Study conclusions and caveats: People with multiple sclerosis had a significantly lower normalized Chao1 diversity than controls did. The study found TRBV5-6, TRBV5-1 and TRBV20-1 among about 5 TRBV segments more frequent in patients than controls.

There are 15 residues in the CDR3. Trimming removed 0 bases from V and 3 bases from J, with 13 bases in between. The germline V gene has CDR1 DFQATT and CDR2 SNEGSKA (reference sequence). Unique-molecular-identifier-tagged TCR beta cDNA libraries were used. Out of 1 to 10 million T cells, about 520,000 cDNA molecules were generated. TCRdb passed the PCR reads through MiXCR, listing each CDR3 protein once. The data hold fewer than 850,000 distinct CDR3 sequences, with roughly 27% observed a single time. The source material was blood. The V gene is TRBV20-1, the J gene TRBJ2-3, with D possibly being TRBD1 or TRBD2 (6 bases each). This clonotype was obtained from a girl aged 5 to 17 with multiple sclerosis. CDR3 loop: CSARDARGRTDTQYF. In DNA, the CDR3 is TGCAGTGCTAGAGATGCCCGGGGGCGAACAGATACGCAGTATTTT.